One and the same sample provided the 30 T cell receptor beta chains below, sequenced in a study of cytomegalovirus exposure and HLA in healthy donors. PCR used 60 Vbeta primers and 13 Jbeta primers. Assay: immunoSEQ multiplex PCR; the TCRdb copy retains only in-frame clones and omits some. The repertoire holds 100,000 to 150,000 clones, with about 82% as singletons. Sequencing used PBMCs. The receptors originated from a boy younger than 18 in good health and CMV-seronegative.

This chain links TRBV6-1 with TRBJ1-5; a weak D match, TRBD1 (5 bases). Looked up from germline, CDR1 is MNHNS and CDR2 is SASEGT. With 2 bases removed from V and 5 bases from J, the gap between germline ends came to 10 bases. The CDR3 length is 14 residues. CDR3 loop: CASSEWEGHQPQHF. CDR3 coding DNA: TGTGCCAGCAGTGAATGGGAGGGGCATCAGCCCCAGCATTTT.

The V call is TRBV2, the J call TRBJ2-7; tentative D call: TRBD2 (5 bases). The CDR3 sequence is 12 residues long. CDR1 and CDR2 from the germline V gene are SNHLY and FYNNEI. V gave up 6 bases and J gave up 4 bases, with 10 bases separating them. The CDR3 DNA sequence: TGTGCCAGCAGAGGACTGGTATACGAGCAGTACTTC. It specifies CASRGLVYEQYF.

The rearrangement links TRBV29-1 to TRBJ1-5; no definite D call. The germline gives CDR1 SQVTM, CDR2 ANQGSEA. There are 10 residues in the CDR3. The V and J ends lost 7 bases and 9 bases respectively, with 10 bases between them. CDR3 protein: CSARAGPQHF. DNA of the CDR3: TGCAGCGCGAGGGCGGGGCCCCAGCATTTT.

The V gene is TRBV6-6, the J gene TRBJ1-5; TRBD1 matches at 7 bases. V lost 2 bases, J lost 5 bases, and 9 bases stayed unmatched. This CDR3 has 16 amino acids. Germline CDR1 MNHNY, CDR2 SVGAGI (reference sequence). CDR3 sequence (DNA): TGTGCCAGCAGTTACAAGACAGGGAGAGAGCATCAGCCCCAGCATTTT. The encoded protein is CASSYKTGREHQPQHF.

The gene calls are TRBV5-4 and TRBJ1-1; maybe TRBD1 (5 bases). The germline CDR1 and CDR2 sequences are SGHNT and YYREEE (reference sequence). V lost 1 base, J lost 1 base, and 11 bases lay in between. The CDR3 is 15 amino acids. CDR3 sequence (DNA): TGTGCCAGCAGCTTGTTTTCGGGGGGGAACACTGAAGCTTTCTTT. This sequence encodes CASSLFSGGNTEAFF.

The chain links TRBV27 to TRBJ2-7, with a tentative D call TRBD2 (6 bases). Germline CDR1 and CDR2: MNHEY and SMNVEV (reference sequence). This CDR3 is 12 amino acids long. The ends were cut back, 5 bases at V and 9 bases at J, with 14 bases in the middle. CDR3 amino acids: CASSPTRTRQYF. As DNA, the CDR3 is TGTGCCAGCAGTCCGACTAGGACAAGGCAGTACTTC.

The rearrangement uses TRBV7-6 and TRBJ2-5; 9 bases agree with TRBD1. This CDR3 comprises 14 residues. V was pared by 2 bases and J by 11 bases, with 9 bases of the junction left unmatched. The germline gives CDR1 SGHVS, CDR2 FNYEAQ. CDR3 protein: CASSLWEGQGYQYF. The CDR3 DNA follows: TGTGCCAGCAGCTTATGGGAGGGACAGGGATATCAGTACTTC.

This clone has only one observation. The genes are TRBV7-2 and TRBJ2-7; TRBD2 aligns across 9 bases. This CDR3 comprises 17 residues. V gave up 4 bases and J gave up 2 bases; unmatched junction bases: 12. Germline CDR1 and CDR2: SGHTA and FQGNSA. In DNA form, the CDR3 reads TGTGCCAGCAGCTCCTCTTTTAGCGGGAGTTCCGCCTACGAGCAGTACTTC. It codes for CASSSSFSGSSAYEQYF.

The rearrangement links TRBV6-1 to TRBJ2-1; D might be TRBD2 (5 bases). The CDR3 loop spans 15 amino acids. Germline V lookup: CDR1 MNHNS, CDR2 SASEGT. The germline V and J ends were trimmed by 7 bases and 4 bases, with 17 bases remaining between them. CDR3 bases: TGTGCCAGCATGGGCGGGTCAGTAGCTTACAATGAGCAGTTCTTC. It is translated as CASMGGSVAYNEQFF.

About this clone itself: Other DNA sequences from this sample encode an identical CDR3 as well. The gene calls are TRBV5-1 and TRBJ2-7, with 8 bases that match TRBD2. CDR3 length: 15 amino acids. Germline V gene sequence: CDR1 SGHRS, CDR2 YFSETQ. The J segment lost 0 bases and the V segment lost 0 bases, leaving 2 bases of the junction unmatched. The CDR3 here is CASSLEGTSSYEQYF. The CDR3 DNA reads TGCGCCAGCAGCTTGGAAGGGACTAGCTCCTACGAGCAGTACTTC. The entire variable domain, with the rest obtained from reference TRBV5-1 and TRBJ2-7, is as follows: KAGVTQTPRYLIKTRGQQVTLSCSPISGHRSVSWYQQTPGQGLQFLFEYFSETQRNKGNFPGRFSGRQFSNSRSEMNVSTLELGDSALYLCASSLEGTSSYEQYFGPGTRLTVT.

This sequence joins TRBV6-1 and TRBJ1-5; D is uncertain. The CDR3 consists of 13 residues. V lost 6 bases, J lost 5 bases, and 11 bases lay in between. The V gene's germline CDR1 is MNHNS and CDR2 SASEGT. The DNA of the CDR3 is TGTGCCAGCAGCCTTCAGGAACATCAGCCCCAGCATTTT. Its protein is CASSLQEHQPQHF.

This sequence joins TRBV18 and TRBJ2-3; 11 bases agree with TRBD2. Unmatched junction bases numbered 16, after V lost 2 bases and J lost 0 bases. The CDR3 has 21 residues. CDR1 is KGHSH, CDR2 LQKENI, per germline. DNA for the CDR3: TGTGCCAGCTCACCAAAAGATCTGACTAGCGGGAAAGAAACTAGCACAGATACGCAGTATTTT. This sequence encodes CASSPKDLTSGKETSTDTQYF.

This clone was found once. This chain joins TRBV4-2 and TRBJ2-7, with 9 bases aligning to TRBD2. Per the germline V gene, CDR1 is LGHNA and CDR2 is YNFKEQ. The CDR3 consists of 18 residues. V shed 4 bases, J shed 4 bases, and the junction held 17 bases outside the gene matches. The CDR3 sequence is CASSPRTSVSVPRYEQYF. Here the CDR3 DNA reads TGTGCCAGCAGCCCAAGGACTAGCGTATCGGTCCCTCGGTACGAGCAGTACTTC.

The chain has TRBV4-3 and TRBJ2-7, with 8 bases fitting TRBD2. The CDR3 totals 17 residues. J gave up 4 bases and V 3 bases, and 14 bases lay outside the gene matches. Germline values: CDR1 LGHNA, CDR2 YSLEER. CDR3 protein: CASSQGLSLAEGYEQYF. CDR3 nucleotide sequence: TGCGCCAGCAGCCAGGGCCTTTCACTAGCGGAAGGATACGAGCAGTACTTC.

V gene TRBV2 combines with J gene TRBJ2-7; 11 bases fit TRBD2. The V segment lost 7 bases and the J segment 0 bases; nucleotides outside the gene matches: 8. The CDR3 extends over 16 amino acids. CDR1 SNHLY and CDR2 FYNNEI come from the germline V gene. The CDR3 spells CASIKSLAGGSYEQYF. CDR3 coding DNA: TGTGCCAGCATTAAAAGTCTAGCGGGAGGCTCCTACGAGCAGTACTTC.

The chain recombines TRBV5-1 with TRBJ2-7; perhaps TRBD2 as D (6 bases). The CDR3 is made up of 15 amino acids. V was trimmed by 7 bases and J by 2 bases, leaving 19 bases between them. Germline-derived CDR1 and CDR2 are SGHRS and YFSETQ. CDR3 protein: CASALAGPATYEQYF. CDR3 bases: TGCGCCAGCGCTTTGGCGGGGCCCGCTACCTACGAGCAGTACTTC.

The chain employs TRBV5-4 and TRBJ2-1, with 7 bases identical to TRBD1. Germline CDR1 and CDR2: SGHNT and YYREEE (reference sequence). Trimming cost V 4 bases and J 9 bases; bases outside gene matches: 7. This CDR3 is built from 13 residues. CDR3 loop: CASSVYRGGEQFF. The CDR3 DNA reads as TGTGCCAGCAGCGTTTACAGGGGTGGTGAGCAGTTCTTC.

This chain uses TRBV6-5 with TRBJ2-1; TRBD2 aligns across 11 bases. CDR1 is MNHEY, CDR2 SVGAGI, per germline. This CDR3 is 16 amino acids long. Trimming removed 4 bases from V and 3 bases from J; junction bases left unmatched: 5. CDR3 bases: TGTGCCAGCAGTTCCTTAGCGGGAGGGGACTACAATGAGCAGTTCTTC. It translates to CASSSLAGGDYNEQFF.

The V and J genes are TRBV10-3 and TRBJ1-1; D uncertain. This CDR3 spans 12 amino acids. Between the trimmed V and J ends, which lost 11 bases and 1 base, there was a span of 11 bases. From germline, CDR1 is ENHRY and CDR2 SYGVKD. The CDR3 loop is CAAGARNTEAFF. CDR3 in DNA: TGTGCCGCCGGAGCGCGGAACACTGAAGCTTTCTTT.

The chain carries TRBV4-3 and TRBJ1-4; weak D call: TRBD1 (5 bases). Germline CDR1 and CDR2: LGHNA and YSLEER. The length of the CDR3 is 14 residues. V was clipped by 4 bases and J by 8 bases, with 14 bases between them. CDR3 loop: CASSLARGMEKLFF. In DNA form, the CDR3 reads TGCGCCAGCAGCCTGGCCCGGGGGATGGAAAAACTGTTTTTT.

The chain joins TRBV7-8 to TRBJ1-6; 8 bases align to TRBD1. V shed 0 bases, J shed 5 bases, and the junction held 9 bases outside the gene matches. Germline V gene sequence: CDR1 SGHVS, CDR2 FQNEAQ. CDR3 size: 18 residues. This CDR3 reads CASSLAGDRIVHNSPLHF. CDR3 nucleotide sequence: TGTGCCAGCAGCTTAGCCGGGGACAGGATTGTTCATAATTCACCCCTCCACTTT.

This sequence joins TRBV5-1 and TRBJ2-1, with 10 bases aligning to TRBD1. With 3 bases clipped from V and 4 bases from J, the junction kept 7 bases outside the gene matches. CDR3 length equals 16 residues. The germline gives CDR1 SGHRS, CDR2 YFSETQ. CDR3 loop: CASSSPGTGDYNEQFF. The DNA of the CDR3 is TGCGCCAGCAGCTCTCCCGGGACAGGGGATTACAATGAGCAGTTCTTC.

The chain uses TRBV7-2 and TRBJ2-1; 8 positions match TRBD1. The CDR3 consists of 12 residues. The V gene's germline CDR1 is SGHTA and CDR2 FQGNSA. With V trimmed by 8 bases and J by 4 bases, 1 base remained unmatched. In nucleotides, the CDR3 is TGTGCCAGCGGACAGGGATACAATGAGCAGTTCTTC. It specifies CASGQGYNEQFF. The full variable domain, completed using reference TRBV7-2 and TRBJ2-1, is GAGVSQSPSNKVTEKGKDVELRCDPISGHTALYWYRQSLGQGLEFLIYFQGNSAPDKSGLPSDRFSAERTGGSVSTLTIQRTQQEDSAVYLCASGQGYNEQFFGPGTRLTVL.

The chain couples TRBV30 to TRBJ1-5, with a tentative D call TRBD1 (6 bases). The CDR3 runs 16 residues. The V end was cut by 0 bases, the J end by 4 bases, with 16 bases between. CDR1 is GTSNPN, CDR2 SVGIG, per germline (reference sequence). CDR3 in amino acids: CAWSVRGAPRNQPQHF. The CDR3 nucleotides read TGTGCCTGGAGTGTACGGGGGGCACCGAGAAATCAGCCCCAGCATTTT.

This chain links TRBV7-9 with TRBJ1-4, with TRBD1 matching over 7 bases. Germline CDR1 reads SEHNR; CDR2 reads FQNEAQ (reference sequence). V gave up 3 bases and J gave up 8 bases; unmatched junction bases: 6. This CDR3 has 14 residues. Here the CDR3 reads CASSFGQEWEKLFF. DNA of the CDR3: TGTGCCAGCAGCTTTGGACAGGAGTGGGAAAAACTGTTTTTT.

In this sample, this clone turned up once. The chain carries TRBV4-1 and TRBJ2-1, with D possibly being TRBD1 (5 bases). The CDR3 runs to 13 residues. CDR1 MGHRA and CDR2 YSYEKL come from the germline V gene. V was cut by 6 bases and J by 5 bases, with 11 bases left in between. The CDR3 region is CASRGWGDNEQFF. CDR3 sequence (DNA): TGCGCCAGCAGAGGTTGGGGCGACAATGAGCAGTTCTTC.

The J gene is TRBJ2-7, the V gene TRBV27; tentatively, D is TRBD2 (7 bases). Germline V gene data show CDR1 as MNHEY and CDR2 as SMNVEV (reference sequence). The CDR3 is 13 amino acids. The germline V and J ends were trimmed by 9 bases and 5 bases, with 17 bases remaining between them. CDR3 DNA sequence: TGTGCCAGTGGGCCCGGGGGGCGGGACGAGCAGTACTTC. It encodes CASGPGGRDEQYF.

The CDR3 nucleotides read TGCGCCAGCAGCCAACGGGAAGGGGGCTACGAGCAGTACTTC. Translation gives CASSQREGGYEQYF. This chain uses TRBV4-3 with TRBJ2-7, with D maybe TRBD1 (6 bases). Looked up from germline, CDR1 is LGHNA and CDR2 is YSLEER. Trimming stripped 2 bases from V and 3 bases from J, with 11 bases between. The CDR3 extends over 14 amino acids.

V usage is TRBV30 and J usage is TRBJ2-3, with TRBD2 matching over 14 bases. V lost 1 base, J lost 3 bases, and 3 bases stayed unmatched. Germline V gene lookup returns CDR1 GTSNPN and CDR2 SVGIG (reference sequence). The CDR3 is 16 residues long. CDR3 nucleotides: TGTGCCTGGAGTGCGGGACTAGCGGGAGAAACAGATACGCAGTATTTT. The encoded protein is CAWSAGLAGETDTQYF.

V is TRBV9 and J is TRBJ1-1, with TRBD1 as a possible D gene (5 bases). Germline lookup yields CDR1 SGDLS and CDR2 YYNGEE. The CDR3 contains 15 residues. V lost 4 bases, J lost 1 base, and 14 bases lay in between. The CDR3 DNA is TGTGCCAGCAGCCTCTCGGGAGGGGCGAACACTGAAGCTTTCTTT. Encoded protein: CASSLSGGANTEAFF. The whole variable domain, filled in from reference TRBV9 and TRBJ1-1, reads DSGVTQTPKHLITATGQRVTLRCSPRSGDLSVYWYQQSLDQGLQFLIQYYNGEERAKGNILERFSAQQFPDLHSELNLSSLELGDSALYFCASSLSGGANTEAFFGQGTRLTVV.